The 31 T cell receptor beta chains in this list originate from one sample, sequenced in a study of blood T cell repertoires in COVID-19. The data were produced by immunoSEQ multiplex PCR, yet TCRdb's version contains in-frame clones alone and is incomplete. The table includes 150,000 to 200,000 clones, around 86% detected once. The specimen sequenced was peripheral blood. The receptors were sampled from a man between 70 and 80 years old with acute or convalescent COVID-19.

The chain uses TRBV4-1 and TRBJ2-1; 7 nucleotides agree with TRBD2. The CDR3 loop spans 14 amino acids. The V gene end was trimmed by 1 base and the J gene end by 4 bases; junction bases not matched to a gene: 1. Germline V gene sequence: CDR1 MGHRA, CDR2 YSYEKL. As DNA, the CDR3 is TGCGCCAGCAGCCAAGGCGGGGGTTACAATGAGCAGTTCTTC. Translation: CASSQGGGYNEQFF.

This sequence joins TRBV15 and TRBJ2-1; 8 bases agree with TRBD1. From germline, CDR1 is LNHNV and CDR2 YYDKDF (reference sequence). This CDR3 spans 17 amino acids. After removal of 0 bases from V and 2 bases from J, the junction contained 6 bases not matched to a gene. The CDR3 reads CATSRDGTGGTYNEQFF. CDR3 nucleotides: TGTGCCACCAGCAGAGATGGGACAGGCGGAACCTACAATGAGCAGTTCTTC.

This chain connects TRBV30 to TRBJ2-7; TRBD2 agrees at 14 bases. The CDR3 runs 15 residues. V lost 8 bases to trimming and J lost 2 bases; unmatched junction nucleotides: 8. Germline loops: CDR1 GTSNPN, CDR2 SVGIG (reference sequence). CDR3 in DNA: TGTGCCACAACCGGGACTAGCGGGAGTACCTACGAGCAGTACTTC. It specifies CATTGTSGSTYEQYF. The entire variable domain, with the rest obtained from reference TRBV30 and TRBJ2-7, is as follows: SQTIHQWPATLVQPVGSPLSLECTVEGTSNPNLYWYRQAAGRGLQLLFYSVGIGQISSEVPQNLSASRPQDRQFILSSKKLLLSDSGFYLCATTGTSGSTYEQYFGPGTRLTVT.

V usage is TRBV11-3 and J usage is TRBJ1-6; 10 bases line up with TRBD1. The CDR3 extends over 14 amino acids. V dropped 5 bases and J dropped 10; count of bases not matched to a gene: 5. The germline V gene encodes CDR1 SGHNT and CDR2 YENEEA. The CDR3 sequence: CASSRGTGESPLHF. The CDR3 DNA sequence: TGTGCCAGCAGCCGCGGGACAGGGGAATCACCCCTCCACTTT.

The chain recombines TRBV4-2 with TRBJ2-7, with 8 bases aligning to TRBD1. The CDR3 runs to 17 residues. Germline V gene lookup returns CDR1 LGHNA and CDR2 YNFKEQ. V dropped 0 bases and J dropped 0; count of bases not matched to a gene: 7. CDR3 amino acids: CASSQDGTGPSSYEQYF. As DNA, the CDR3 is TGTGCCAGCAGCCAAGACGGGACAGGCCCAAGCTCCTACGAGCAGTACTTC.

This clone was seen at least ten times. This chain connects TRBV19 to TRBJ2-7; TRBD2 might be the D (5 bases). CDR3 length: 15 residues. The germline V gene has CDR1 LNHDA and CDR2 SQIVND (reference sequence). Trimming pared 7 bases from V and 0 bases from J, leaving 16 bases between. The CDR3 spells CASKIAHSSSYEQYF. CDR3 in DNA: TGTGCCAGTAAAATAGCGCACAGTAGCTCCTACGAGCAGTACTTC.

The chain joins TRBV7-2 to TRBJ2-5; D uncertain. Trimming took off 3 bases at V and 5 bases at J, with 7 bases between the two ends. In germline, CDR1 is SGHTA, CDR2 FQGNSA. The CDR3 spans 12 residues. Written as DNA, the CDR3 is TGTGCCAGCAGCTTTCTCGGGGAGACCCAGTACTTC. Its protein is CASSFLGETQYF.

The count of this clone is one. The genes are TRBV5-4 and TRBJ1-2, with 7 bases lining up with TRBD1. This CDR3 has 14 residues. The junction had 7 bases not matched to a gene; V was cut back by 4 bases and J by 4 bases. Germline CDR1 is SGHNT and CDR2 is YYREEE (reference sequence). CDR3 sequence reads: CASSDGTDLYGYTF. CDR3 in DNA: TGTGCCAGCAGCGATGGGACAGATCTCTATGGCTACACCTTC.

The chain carries TRBV19 and TRBJ1-4, with D tentatively TRBD1 (5 bases). CDR3 size: 15 residues. Per germline, CDR1 LNHDA and CDR2 SQIVND (reference sequence). Trimming pared 6 bases from V and 8 bases from J, leaving 19 bases between. The DNA of the CDR3 is TGTGCCAGTAGCCCGGGACTTACGTATAACGAAAAACTGTTTTTT. It specifies CASSPGLTYNEKLFF.

Written as DNA, the CDR3 is TGTGCCAGCAGCTTAAGGGGGGGCTCCGGCTCCTACGAGCAGTACTTC. This gives the protein CASSLRGGSGSYEQYF. The chain combines TRBV7-6 with TRBJ2-7, with D possibly being TRBD2 (7 bases). Germline values: CDR1 SGHVS, CDR2 FNYEAQ. With 2 bases removed from V and 0 bases from J, the gap between germline ends came to 14 bases. The CDR3 length is 16 residues.

The chain has TRBV4-1 and TRBJ2-3, with D uncertain. CDR1 is MGHRA and CDR2 is YSYEKL in the germline V gene. This CDR3 spans 15 amino acids. Trimming shortened V by 1 base and J by 3 bases, and 11 bases separated the two germline ends. The DNA of the CDR3 is TGCGCCAGCAGCCAAGGGTACAGCCGAACAGATACGCAGTATTTT. This translates into CASSQGYSRTDTQYF.

This chain joins TRBV24-1 and TRBJ2-6; 8 bases align to TRBD1. V dropped 5 bases and J dropped 0; count of bases not matched to a gene: 8. Per the germline V gene, CDR1 is KGHDR and CDR2 is SFDVKD. The CDR3 is 18 residues long. CDR3 in DNA: TGTGCCACCAGTGCCAAACCGGGACAGGCCTCTGGGGCCAACGTCCTGACTTTC. Its protein is CATSAKPGQASGANVLTF.

CDR3 amino acids: CAWTGGNTIYF. DNA of the CDR3: TGTGCCTGGACAGGTGGAAACACCATATATTTT. The rearrangement links TRBV30 to TRBJ1-3, with unresolved D. Per germline, CDR1 GTSNPN and CDR2 SVGIG (reference sequence). The ends were cut back, 4 bases at V and 3 bases at J, with 4 bases in the middle. The CDR3 runs 11 residues.

V gene TRBV5-4 combines with J gene TRBJ2-7, with 13 bases aligning to TRBD2. Trimming removed 4 bases from V and 7 bases from J; junction bases left unmatched: 11. Per germline, CDR1 SGHNT and CDR2 YYREEE (reference sequence). This CDR3 comprises 16 residues. CDR3 residues: CASSPELAGGPGEQYF. The CDR3 coding sequence is TGTGCCAGCAGCCCGGAACTAGCGGGAGGGCCCGGGGAGCAGTACTTC. Drawing the rest from reference TRBV5-4 and TRBJ2-7, the complete variable domain is ETGVTQSPTHLIKTRGQQVTLRCSSQSGHNTVSWYQQALGQGPQFIFQYYREEENGRGNFPPRFSGLQFPNYSSELNVNALELDDSALYLCASSPELAGGPGEQYFGPGTRLTVT.

This chain joins TRBV7-8 and TRBJ1-2, with a weak D call TRBD1 (5 bases). Trimming took off 4 bases at V and 5 bases at J, with 8 bases between the two ends. There are 12 residues in the CDR3. The germline V gene has CDR1 SGHVS and CDR2 FQNEAQ. CDR3 loop: CASSYDRYGYTF. The CDR3, as DNA: TGTGCCAGCAGCTACGACAGATATGGCTACACCTTC.

The chain combines TRBV28 with TRBJ1-2; 10 bases agree with TRBD1. This CDR3 contains 15 residues. CDR1 is MDHEN and CDR2 is SYDVKM in the germline V gene. Unmatched junction bases numbered 4, after V lost 3 bases and J lost 3 bases. The CDR3 here is CASSLGDRGYYGYTF. CDR3 DNA: TGTGCCAGCAGTTTGGGGGACAGGGGTTACTATGGCTACACCTTC.

The chain recombines TRBV29-1 with TRBJ2-2; D may be TRBD2 (6 bases). Deletions cut 7 bases from V and 0 bases from J, with 15 bases between. CDR3 length: 15 amino acids. The germline gives CDR1 SQVTM, CDR2 ANQGSEA. The CDR3 bases are TGCAGCGCCCTTGGAGGGACGACGAACACCGGGGAGCTGTTTTTT. The encoded protein is CSALGGTTNTGELFF.

This clone was counted a single time. The chain joins TRBV5-1 to TRBJ2-1, with D possibly being TRBD2 (6 bases). Germline V gene sequence: CDR1 SGHRS, CDR2 YFSETQ. The V end was cut by 0 bases, the J end by 3 bases, with 10 bases between. The length of the CDR3 is 15 residues. The CDR3 bases are TGCGCCAGCAGCTTGGGGACGGGAGACTACAATGAGCAGTTCTTC. Translating gives CASSLGTGDYNEQFF.

The chain combines TRBV7-3 with TRBJ2-5; TRBD1 might be the D (6 bases). V lost 5 bases, J lost 5 bases, and 21 bases lay in between. The CDR3 covers 16 residues. Germline CDR1 is SGHTA and CDR2 is FQGTGA. The CDR3 sequence: CASSLRQVPPRETQYF. The CDR3 nucleotides are TGTGCCAGCAGCCTACGACAGGTTCCCCCGAGGGAGACCCAGTACTTC.

V usage is TRBV21-1 and J usage is TRBJ1-5; TRBD1, the table's D call, lacks a check against the DNA. TRBV21-1 is classified as a pseudogene. This CDR3 region has 16 residues. DNA of the CDR3: TGTGCCACCTGTTCAGGGGACCCCGGGAGCAATCAGCCCCAGCATTTT. Its protein product is CATCSGDPGSNQPQHF.

The chain joins TRBV24-1 to TRBJ2-7, with a weak D call TRBD2 (6 bases). The CDR3 extends over 13 amino acids. The V gene lost 4 bases and the J gene lost 3 bases, with 9 bases spanning the gap. Germline V gene sequence: CDR1 KGHDR, CDR2 SFDVKD. The CDR3 is CATSDPAGYEQYF. DNA for the CDR3: TGTGCCACCAGTGACCCAGCGGGCTACGAGCAGTACTTC.

The chain recombines TRBV10-3 with TRBJ2-5; D not certain. Germline CDR1 reads ENHRY; CDR2 reads SYGVKD. Trimming removed 1 base at V and 4 bases at J, with 4 bases between. The CDR3 sequence is 12 residues long. The CDR3 is CAISEFSETQYF. As DNA, the CDR3 is TGTGCCATCAGTGAGTTCTCAGAGACCCAGTACTTC.

CDR3 nucleotide sequence: TGTGCCAGCAGCGTGATGGGGGGTTCGGAGACCCAGTACTTC. Translated: CASSVMGGSETQYF. The chain uses TRBV9 and TRBJ2-5; weak D call: TRBD2 (6 bases). CDR1 is SGDLS, CDR2 YYNGEE, per germline. This CDR3 has 14 amino acids. V was pared by 2 bases and J by 5 bases, with 13 bases between.

The chain couples TRBV3-1 (or the pseudogene TRBV3-2) to TRBJ2-3; TRBD2 is a possible D gene (7 bases). CDR3 size: 15 residues. CDR1 is LGHDT and CDR2 is YNNKEL in the germline V gene (reference sequence). The V gene lost 6 bases and the J gene lost 0 bases, with 13 bases spanning the gap. The CDR3 reads CASRLGGLSTDTQYF. The CDR3 DNA reads as TGTGCCAGCAGGTTGGGGGGGCTGAGCACAGATACGCAGTATTTT.

This chain connects TRBV7-8 to TRBJ2-7; tentatively, D is TRBD1 (6 bases). The germline V gene has CDR1 SGHVS and CDR2 FQNEAQ. V was shortened by 1 base and J by 1 base, with 8 bases between the two germline ends. The CDR3 covers 14 residues. CDR3 DNA sequence: TGTGCCAGCAGCTTAGTGGGACAATCCTACGAGCAGTACTTC. Translated: CASSLVGQSYEQYF.

The rearrangement links TRBV27 to TRBJ2-3; possible D gene TRBD1, 6 bases. CDR1 is MNHEY, CDR2 SMNVEV, per germline (reference sequence). The CDR3 contains 21 residues. V was cut by 6 bases and J by 5 bases, with 36 bases left in between. CDR3 DNA: TGTGCCAGCAGAGTAAACTATTGGACCCAAATAGAGGGGGAAAGCGGAGATACGCAGTATTTT. As protein: CASRVNYWTQIEGESGDTQYF.

The CDR3 DNA sequence: TGTGCCAGCAGTGAACAAGACAGAATCTACTACGAGCAGTACTTC. It codes for CASSEQDRIYYEQYF. The chain joins TRBV2 to TRBJ2-7; tentative D call: TRBD1 (5 bases). Germline CDR1 reads SNHLY; CDR2 reads FYNNEI. V lost 2 bases and J lost 3, with 14 bases in between. This CDR3 spans 15 amino acids.

This clone was recorded a few times. The chain employs TRBV5-1 and TRBJ1-4; 7 bases match TRBD1. This CDR3 has 15 amino acids. Looked up from germline, CDR1 is SGHRS and CDR2 is YFSETQ. V was pared by 4 bases and J by 6 bases, with 9 bases of the junction left unmatched. CDR3 sequence (DNA): TGCGCCAGCAGCATACAGGGGACGAAGGATGAAAAACTGTTTTTT. Translating gives CASSIQGTKDEKLFF.

In this sample, this clone turned up once. This chain links TRBV24-1 with TRBJ2-1; 8 bases are shared with TRBD2. Germline CDR1 reads KGHDR; CDR2 reads SFDVKD. Trimming took 2 bases from V and 0 from J; bases not matched to a gene: 2. There are 16 residues in the CDR3. CDR3 in amino acids: CATSDSSGSSYNEQFF. DNA for the CDR3: TGTGCCACCAGTGATTCAAGCGGGAGCTCCTACAATGAGCAGTTCTTC.

The chain is built from TRBV7-3 and TRBJ1-2; 8 bases fit TRBD1. The CDR3 runs to 15 residues. The germline gives CDR1 SGHTA, CDR2 FQGTGA. J lost 4 bases, V lost 5 bases, and 9 bases had no gene match. The CDR3 DNA reads as TGTGCCAGCAGCCCTGGAGGACAGGGAGGCTATGGCTACACCTTC. Amino acids: CASSPGGQGGYGYTF.

The chain recombines TRBV5-4 with TRBJ2-5; 9 bases align to TRBD1. Per germline, CDR1 SGHNT and CDR2 YYREEE (reference sequence). V lost 4 bases, J lost 7 bases, and 5 bases stayed unmatched. This CDR3 has 13 amino acids. The CDR3 region is CASSRTGDGTQYF. As DNA, the CDR3 is TGTGCCAGCAGCCGGACAGGGGATGGGACCCAGTACTTC.